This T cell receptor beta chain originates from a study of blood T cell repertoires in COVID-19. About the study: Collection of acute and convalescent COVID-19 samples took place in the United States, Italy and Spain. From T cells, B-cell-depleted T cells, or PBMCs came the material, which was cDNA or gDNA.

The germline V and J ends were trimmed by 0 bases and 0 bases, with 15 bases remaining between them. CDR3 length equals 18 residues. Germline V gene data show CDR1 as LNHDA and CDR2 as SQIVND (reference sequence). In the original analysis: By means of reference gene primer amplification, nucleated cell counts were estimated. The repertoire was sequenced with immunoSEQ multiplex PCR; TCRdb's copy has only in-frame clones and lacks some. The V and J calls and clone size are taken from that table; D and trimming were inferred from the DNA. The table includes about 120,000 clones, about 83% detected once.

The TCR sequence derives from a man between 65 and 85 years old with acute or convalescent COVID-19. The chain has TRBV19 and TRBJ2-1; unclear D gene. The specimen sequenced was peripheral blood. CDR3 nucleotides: TGTGCCAGTAGTATAGATTCACTGCGCCCGAGCTCCTACAATGAGCAGTTCTTC. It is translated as CASSIDSLRPSSYNEQFF.